This T cell receptor (beta chain) was sequenced for a study of CD8+ T cells in alopecia areata. Turning to the study itself: Tofacitinib lasted 6 to 18 months, then 6 months off drug. Study conclusions and caveats: Clonality was higher in lesional than normal scalp, especially in alopecia totalis/universalis.

TCR sequencing used cDNA made by reverse transcription of extracted RNA. The protocol was immunoSEQ multiplex PCR, while the TCRdb copy is restricted to in-frame clones and leaves out a portion. The data hold some 240,000 clones, with around three fifths observed a single time. Germline V gives CDR1 ENHRY, CDR2 SYGVKD. Trimming shortened V by 4 bases and J by 5 bases, and 4 bases separated the two germline ends. The CDR3 sequence is 11 residues long. This clone was seen once. Its antigen remains unidentified. This TCR was recovered from a human donor with alopecia areata. Sample: CD4+ T cells sorted from blood, taken at week 0. The genes are TRBV10-3 and TRBJ2-3; unclear D gene. This CDR3 is CAISVGDTQYF. The CDR3 region has the DNA TGTGCCATCAGTGTGGGAGATACGCAGTATTTT.